The rows below give T cell receptor beta chains drawn from one sample of a study of T-cell reconstitution after alpha-beta-depleted transplantation in children. Each CDR3 protein gets one entry after TCRdb re-called the PCR reads with MiXCR. The sample carries hundreds of thousands of distinct CDR3 sequences, 15% to 20% recorded once. Sample: PBMCs, mostly from graft donor cells, taken 360 days after TCRalphabeta/CD19-depleted stem cell transplant. Source of these receptors: a boy under two years old who had a stem cell transplant for Wiskott-Aldrich syndrome, so the T cells may come from the graft donor. Both conserved end residues are part of each CDR3. A D gene is named only where the DNA matches it firmly. Clone sizes are given selectively: once, few, many, or a class where the clone is expanded.

13	TRBJ2-5	TRBV29-1	NA	NA	CSVEDPGRETQYF	TGCAGCGTTGAAGATCCGGGAAGAGAGACCCAGTACTTC
14	TRBJ2-1	TRBV7-6	NA	TRBD2	CASSLGEGLSEQFF	TGTGCCAGCAGCTTAGGGGAGGGTTTGTCGGAGCAGTTCTTC
18	TRBJ2-2	TRBV5-1	NA	NA	CASSTEYTRKDYTGELFF	TGCGCCAGCAGCACGGAATACACTAGGAAAGATTACACCGGGGAGCTGTTTTTT
14	TRBJ2-5	TRBV10-3	few	NA	CAISESGFKETQYF	TGTGCCATCAGTGAGTCGGGCTTCAAAGAGACCCAGTACTTC
11	TRBJ2-7	TRBV7-9	NA	NA	CASSLAIEQYF	TGTGCCAGCAGCTTAGCTATCGAGCAGTACTTC
18	TRBJ2-7	TRBV4-1	NA	TRBD1	CASSQYYNGDRSSYEQYF	TGCGCCAGCAGCCAATATTACAATGGGGACAGGAGCTCCTACGAGCAGTACTTC
13	TRBJ2-2	TRBV6-1	NA	NA	CASKKGTTGELFF	TGTGCCAGCAAAAAGGGGACCACCGGGGAGCTGTTTTTT
14	TRBJ1-2	TRBV12-3/TRBV12-4	few	TRBD1	CASRSQTGKNGYTF	TGTGCCAGCAGATCCCAGACAGGGAAGAATGGCTACACCTTC
14	TRBJ2-7	TRBV15	few	TRBD1	CATSFGTGGYEQYF	TGTGCCACCAGCTTCGGGACAGGGGGCTACGAGCAGTACTTC
13	TRBJ2-7	TRBV4-3	NA	NA	CASSQVQGYEQYF	TGCGCCAGCAGCCAAGTCCAGGGGTACGAGCAGTACTTC
15	TRBJ2-5	TRBV6-5	NA	TRBD2	CASSWSSGRQETQYF	TGTGCCAGCAGTTGGTCTAGCGGGAGGCAGGAGACCCAGTACTTC
17	TRBJ2-1	TRBV4-1	few	NA	CASSQIRTANSYNEQFF	TGCGCCAGCAGCCAAATCCGGACAGCAAATTCCTACAATGAGCAGTTCTTC
13	TRBJ2-7	TRBV7-2	NA	TRBD2	CASSTSERGRQYF	TGTGCCAGCAGTACTAGCGAACGGGGCCGGCAGTACTTC
14	TRBJ2-7	TRBV5-1	few	NA	CASREGPKNIEQYF	TGCGCCAGCAGAGAGGGACCGAAAAACATCGAGCAGTACTTC
16	TRBJ2-1	TRBV12-3/TRBV12-4	few	TRBD2	CASSPRTSGRRKWQFF	TGTGCCAGCAGTCCCCGGACTAGCGGGAGAAGGAAGTGGCAGTTCTTC
12	TRBJ2-3	TRBV29-1	few	NA	CSVNRGTDTQYF	TGCAGCGTCAACAGGGGCACAGATACGCAGTATTTT
11	TRBJ2-1	TRBV10-3	NA	NA	CAISDYNEQFF	TGTGCCATCAGTGATTACAATGAGCAGTTCTTC
16	TRBJ2-7	TRBV6-5	NA	NA	CASSYSKGGPPYEQYF	TGTGCCAGCAGTTACTCGAAGGGCGGTCCGCCTTACGAGCAGTACTTC
13	TRBJ2-7	TRBV7-9	few	TRBD2	CASSLSLAGKQYF	TGTGCCAGCAGCTTATCCCTAGCGGGAAAGCAGTACTTC
14	TRBJ2-1	TRBV3-1	few	NA	CASSHALTSREQFF	TGTGCCAGCAGCCATGCGCTGACTAGTCGTGAGCAGTTCTTC
14	TRBJ2-2	TRBV7-8	many	NA	CASSRGRNTGELFF	TGTGCCAGCAGTAGGGGGAGGAACACCGGGGAGCTGTTTTTT
13	TRBJ1-2	TRBV20-1	few	TRBD1	CSARDRDFYGYTF	TGCAGTGCACGGGACAGGGACTTCTATGGCTACACCTTC
19	TRBJ2-1	TRBV4-3	NA	TRBD2	CASSQDPISGVPSYNEQFF	TGCGCCAGCAGCCAAGATCCGATTAGCGGGGTTCCTTCCTACAATGAGCAGTTCTTC
14	TRBJ1-3	TRBV10-3	NA	NA	CAIRAGYSGNTIYF	TGTGCCATCAGAGCAGGGTACTCTGGAAACACCATATATTTT
16	TRBJ2-1	TRBV29-1	NA	TRBD2	CSVGPLSSGKYNEQFF	TGCAGCGTTGGGCCCCTCTCTAGCGGGAAATACAATGAGCAGTTCTTC
14	TRBJ2-7	TRBV7-2	NA	NA	CASSPRQVPVVQYF	TGTGCCAGCAGCCCCCGACAGGTCCCGGTGGTGCAGTACTTC
13	TRBJ1-2	TRBV6-5	few	NA	CASSSPGGVGYTF	TGTGCCAGCAGTTCCCCCGGGGGGGTTGGCTACACCTTC
14	TRBJ2-1	TRBV15	NA	NA	CATSRDRGNNEQFF	TGTGCCACCAGCAGAGATCGGGGAAACAATGAGCAGTTCTTC
11	TRBJ1-2	TRBV5-1	few	NA	CASSIGEGYTF	TGCGCCAGCAGCATCGGAGAGGGCTACACCTTC
15	TRBJ2-3	TRBV7-9	few	NA	CASSFRGTRTDTQYF	TGTGCCAGCAGCTTCCGGGGGACCCGCACAGATACGCAGTATTTT
12	TRBJ2-3	TRBV5-1	NA	NA	CASSADRHTQYF	TGCGCCAGCAGCGCGGACCGCCATACGCAGTATTTT
15	TRBJ2-6	TRBV5-1	NA	NA	CASSSGQSGANVLTF	TGCGCCAGCAGCTCGGGACAATCTGGGGCCAACGTCCTGACTTTC
18	TRBJ2-1	TRBV11-2	few	NA	CASSLVGHSQSSYNEQFF	TGTGCCAGCAGCTTAGTAGGCCACTCCCAAAGCTCCTACAATGAGCAGTTCTTC
13	TRBJ2-7	TRBV5-1	few	NA	CANPTGLHNEQYF	TGCGCCAATCCTACAGGGCTCCATAATGAGCAGTACTTC
13	TRBJ2-7	TRBV10-3	many	TRBD2	CAIRTGGGYEQYF	TGTGCCATCAGGACGGGAGGCGGCTACGAGCAGTACTTC
15	TRBJ1-4	TRBV4-1	NA	TRBD1	CASSQARQGGEKLFF	TGCGCCAGCAGCCAAGCCAGACAGGGTGGTGAAAAACTGTTTTTT
16	TRBJ1-6	TRBV6-5	NA	NA	CASSYSMGRRNSPLHF	TGTGCCAGCAGTTACTCGATGGGGAGGAGGAATTCACCCCTCCACTTT
15	TRBJ2-1	TRBV7-7	NA	TRBD1	CASSRTGAAANEQFF	TGTGCCAGCAGCCGGACAGGGGCCGCGGCCAATGAGCAGTTCTTC
13	TRBJ2-3	TRBV6-1	NA	NA	CASRGTSTDTQYF	TGTGCCAGCAGGGGTACTAGCACAGATACGCAGTATTTT
15	TRBJ1-2	TRBV6-1	few	TRBD1	CASSMDRVRSNGYTF	TGTGCCAGCAGTATGGACAGGGTGCGTTCCAATGGCTACACCTTC
15	TRBJ1-5	TRBV4-3	few	NA	CASSQDRRPNQPQHF	TGCGCCAGCAGCCAAGATAGACGTCCCAATCAGCCCCAGCATTTT
13	TRBJ1-6	TRBV5-1	NA	TRBD1	CASKTGASSPLHF	TGCGCCAGTAAGACAGGGGCGAGTTCACCCCTCCACTTT
17	TRBJ2-1	TRBV5-1	NA	TRBD2	CASSLGVAGAIYNEQFF	TGCGCCAGCAGCTTGGGGGTAGCGGGAGCCATCTACAATGAGCAGTTCTTC
13	TRBJ2-2	TRBV20-1	NA	NA	CSARGHFSGELFF	TGCAGTGCTAGAGGGCACTTCTCCGGGGAGCTGTTTTTT
12	TRBJ2-3	TRBV4-1	few	TRBD1	CASSQPGQKQYF	TGCGCCAGCAGCCAGCCGGGACAGAAGCAGTATTTT
15	TRBJ2-7	TRBV11-2	few	TRBD2	CASRTSGRYVYEQYF	TGTGCCAGCAGGACTAGCGGGCGGTACGTCTACGAGCAGTACTTC
22	TRBJ2-1	TRBV7-2	many	TRBD2	CASSFLPDFRGTREISYNEQFF	TGTGCCAGCAGCTTTCTCCCCGATTTCCGCGGGACTAGGGAGATTAGTTACAATGAGCAGTTCTTC
14	TRBJ2-1	TRBV5-6	few	TRBD2	CASSRGLAGDEQFF	TGTGCCAGCAGCAGGGGACTAGCGGGAGATGAGCAGTTCTTC
13	TRBJ2-7	TRBV5-1	NA	NA	CASSSYLDAEQYF	TGCGCCAGCAGCTCCTACCTGGACGCCGAGCAGTACTTC
15	TRBJ2-7	TRBV20-1	NA	NA	CSASRAGRISYEQYF	TGCAGTGCTAGTCGGGCGGGACGGATCTCCTACGAGCAGTACTTC
14	TRBJ1-4	TRBV7-9	few	NA	CASSLAGGWEKLFF	TGTGCCAGCAGCTTAGCGGGGGGCTGGGAAAAACTGTTTTTT
16	TRBJ1-5	TRBV28	few	TRBD1	CASSPAGTGANQPQHF	TGTGCCAGCAGTCCCGCCGGGACAGGGGCGAACCAGCCCCAGCATTTT
15	TRBJ2-3	TRBV11-2	NA	NA	CASARGAGRTDTQYF	TGTGCCAGCGCTCGCGGGGCGGGTAGGACAGATACGCAGTATTTT
15	TRBJ2-7	TRBV6-1	few	NA	CASYKWTDRTYEQYF	TGTGCCTCATACAAATGGACAGACCGAACCTACGAGCAGTACTTC
12	TRBJ2-1	TRBV24-1	NA	NA	CATSVLGTEQFF	TGTGCCACCAGTGTATTAGGGACCGAGCAGTTCTTC